This passage covers 16 T cell receptor beta chains from one sample sequenced in a study of neoadjuvant anti-PD-1 for oral cavity cancer. The table came from immunoSEQ multiplex PCR; TCRdb's copy has only in-frame clones and leaves some out. The sample carries fewer than 20,000 clones, under 75% recorded once. This sample comprised PBMCs, obtained before nivolumab (anti-PD-1) treatment. The origin of the receptors is a person aged 40-85 years with oral cavity squamous cell carcinoma.

This chain uses TRBV5-6 with TRBJ2-3; D is unclear. This CDR3 region has 13 residues. Looked up from germline, CDR1 is SGHDT and CDR2 is YYEEEE. The V and J ends lost 4 bases and 2 bases respectively, with 8 bases between them. CDR3 sequence reads: CASSIGSTDTQYF. As DNA, the CDR3 is TGTGCCAGCAGCATAGGGTCCACAGATACGCAGTATTTT.

This clone was detected once. V gene TRBV6-5 combines with J gene TRBJ2-3; D uncertain. V shed 6 bases and J shed 5 bases, with 12 bases lying between them. Germline CDR1 MNHEY, CDR2 SVGAGI. This CDR3 comprises 13 residues. This CDR3 is CASRTDLGDTQYF. CDR3 DNA: TGTGCCAGCAGGACCGACCTGGGAGATACGCAGTATTTT.

The V and J genes are TRBV10-3 and TRBJ2-5; D is possibly TRBD1 or TRBD2 (7 bases each). The V end was cut by 3 bases, the J end by 5 bases, with 13 bases between. The germline V gene encodes CDR1 ENHRY and CDR2 SYGVKD. The CDR3 runs 14 residues. This CDR3 reads CAISEQGRGETQYF. CDR3 DNA: TGTGCCATCAGTGAACAGGGGAGGGGTGAGACCCAGTACTTC.

A few counts support this clone. This chain links TRBV7-6 with TRBJ1-5, with D perhaps TRBD1 (5 bases). The CDR3 runs to 13 residues. Germline-derived CDR1 and CDR2 are SGHVS and FNYEAQ. V lost 4 bases to trimming and J lost 3 bases, with 7 bases between them. The CDR3 DNA reads as TGTGCCAGCAGCTGGGACTCCAATCAGCCCCAGCATTTT. Its protein is CASSWDSNQPQHF.

Written as DNA, the CDR3 is TGTGCCTGGGGAGAAGAAAAACTGTTTTTT. Amino acid sequence: CAWGEEKLFF. The chain uses TRBV30 and TRBJ1-4; no clear D. V was shortened by 5 bases and J by 8 bases, with 6 bases between the two germline ends. This CDR3 has 10 amino acids. Germline values: CDR1 GTSNPN, CDR2 SVGIG (reference sequence).

V gene TRBV6-1 combines with J gene TRBJ2-3; tentatively, D is TRBD1 (6 bases). This CDR3 comprises 17 residues. Trimming cost V 0 bases and J 1 base, with 14 bases left between them. Germline values: CDR1 MNHNS, CDR2 SASEGT. This CDR3 reads CASSEAAAGAGTDTQYF. The DNA of the CDR3 is TGTGCCAGCAGTGAAGCAGCGGCAGGGGCTGGCACAGATACGCAGTATTTT.

The CDR3 bases are TGCAGTGCTAGAGACCCGTACGAGCAGTACTTC. Amino acid sequence: CSARDPYEQYF. The genes are TRBV20-1 and TRBJ2-7, with D hard to call. V was cut by 0 bases and J by 4 bases, with 4 bases left in between. Germline values: CDR1 DFQATT, CDR2 SNEGSKA (reference sequence). The CDR3 is 11 residues long.

The CDR3 region is CASTVQDQMNTEAFF. The CDR3 DNA reads TGTGCCAGTACTGTACAAGATCAAATGAACACTGAAGCTTTCTTT. The rearrangement uses TRBV19 and TRBJ1-1; D remains ambiguous. This CDR3 has 15 amino acids. V lost 7 bases and J lost 0, with 15 bases in between. Germline loops: CDR1 LNHDA, CDR2 SQIVND (reference sequence).

The genes are TRBV6-1 and TRBJ2-1; no definite D call. The CDR3 runs 13 residues. Trimming cost V 7 bases and J 5 bases, with 12 bases left between them. CDR1 is MNHNS and CDR2 is SASEGT in the germline V gene. This chain's CDR3 is CASTAGRHNEQFF. CDR3 in DNA: TGTGCCAGCACAGCCGGACGGCACAATGAGCAGTTCTTC.

This clone was detected once. The V gene is TRBV27, the J gene TRBJ1-5, with TRBD1 matching over 7 bases. Germline V gene sequence: CDR1 MNHEY, CDR2 SMNVEV (reference sequence). With 5 bases clipped from V and 7 bases from J, the junction kept 8 bases outside the gene matches. This CDR3 contains 14 residues. In nucleotides, the CDR3 is TGTGCCAGCAGTCCTACAGGGGTTATCCAGCCCCAGCATTTT. Translating gives CASSPTGVIQPQHF.

J is TRBJ1-4 and V is TRBV5-6, with 9 nucleotides matching TRBD1. The junction had 8 bases not matched to a gene; V was cut back by 1 base and J by 13 bases. Germline assignment: CDR1 SGHDT and CDR2 YYEEEE. The CDR3 has 14 amino acids. The CDR3 reads CASSLSGQGIRLFF. CDR3 DNA: TGTGCCAGCAGCTTGTCGGGACAGGGTATTAGACTGTTTTTT.

In its sample, this clone was seen once. This sequence joins TRBV14 and TRBJ2-7, with 11 nucleotides matching TRBD1. Germline values: CDR1 SGHDN, CDR2 FVKESK. The CDR3 has 16 amino acids. The V segment lost 6 bases and the J segment 0 bases; nucleotides outside the gene matches: 7. CDR3 nucleotides: TGTGCCAGCAGTCGGACAGGGGGCCAGGGCTCCTACGAGCAGTACTTC. As protein: CASSRTGGQGSYEQYF.

The rearrangement joins TRBV7-9 to TRBJ1-1, with TRBD1 matching 10 bases. The CDR3 covers 15 residues. J gave up 3 bases and V 4 bases, and 5 bases lay outside the gene matches. Germline CDR1 reads SEHNR; CDR2 reads FQNEAQ (reference sequence). In nucleotides, the CDR3 is TGTGCCAGCAGCTACGGGGGGACAGGGGACACTGAAGCTTTCTTT. It specifies CASSYGGTGDTEAFF.

This clone was seen just once. J is TRBJ2-4 and V is TRBV5-6; D is undetermined. The ends were cut back, 2 bases at V and 0 bases at J, with 6 bases in the middle. CDR1 and CDR2 (germline): SGHDT, YYEEEE. The length of the CDR3 is 14 residues. The CDR3 bases are TGTGCCAGCAGCTTCGGAGAAGCCAAAAACATTCAGTACTTC. Translation gives CASSFGEAKNIQYF.

This clone was observed a single time. The V gene is TRBV5-1, the J gene TRBJ2-5, with D possibly matching TRBD2 (5 bases). The CDR3 runs to 13 residues. V lost 2 bases and J 5 bases, leaving 10 bases between the germline ends. CDR1 and CDR2 from the germline V gene are SGHRS and YFSETQ. CDR3 nucleotides: TGCGCCAGCAGCTTCTCTACGGGGGAGACCCAGTACTTC. As protein: CASSFSTGETQYF.

The V and J genes are TRBV2 and TRBJ1-1, with D possibly TRBD1 on 5 matching bases. V was trimmed by 2 bases and J by 4 bases, leaving 8 bases between them. CDR1 SNHLY and CDR2 FYNNEI come from the germline V gene. There are 13 residues in the CDR3. CDR3 sequence: CASSEQGFTEAFF. Here the CDR3 DNA reads TGTGCCAGCAGTGAACAGGGTTTCACTGAAGCTTTCTTT. The entire variable domain, with the rest obtained from reference TRBV2 and TRBJ1-1, is as follows: EPEVTQTPSHQVTQMGQEVILRCVPISNHLYFYWYRQILGQKVEFLVSFYNNEISEKSEIFDDQFSVERPDGSNFTLKIRSTKLEDSAMYFCASSEQGFTEAFFGQGTRLTVV.